This T cell receptor beta chain originates from a study of blood T cell repertoires in COVID-19 (dated by TCRdb to about 2020). Regarding the research as a whole: Samples covering the acute and convalescent phases of COVID-19 were provided by collaborators in the United States, Italy and Spain. The prospective study material was composed of cDNA or gDNA derived from T cells, B-cell-depleted T cells, or PBMCs. Deeply sampled blood TCRbeta repertoires from subjects exposed to, actively infected with, or recovered from COVID-19 were included in the dataset. A freely available public database, intended as a resource for researchers studying the immune response to SARS-CoV-2, is where the repertoires were released. The samples were drawn from two sources: the first 160 participants of the ongoing ImmuneRACE study, and 1,254 subjects contributed by 6 global collaborators. A de-identified subject ID, COVID-19 status, age in years and sex were almost always included in the sample metadata. Where available, HLA class I and class II types were taken from metadata supplied by the sample provider and were not determined by assay-based typing. What the study reported, not specific to this receptor: The amount of clinical and demographic metadata varied by source and participant and was provided uncurated.

The immunoSEQ Assay, a bias-controlled multiplex PCR, was used to amplify TCRbeta CDR3 regions from genomic DNA. In the paper's pipeline: The number of nucleated cells in each sample was estimated by amplification of reference gene primers within the assay. To quantify the absolute abundance of each unique TCRbeta CDR3 rearrangement, sequence reads were collapsed and filtered. For each sample, productive Simpson clonality was calculated as the square root of Simpson's diversity index over productive rearrangements. TCRdb retrieved this table from immuneACCESS and kept in-frame rearrangements only. Not all clones are present; in checked studies, unresolved V genes account for under half, and no reason is known for the remainder. V and J calls and clone size are as listed in that table; D and trimming were resolved from the DNA. The sample table contains fewer than 350,000 clones; only one count was recorded for approximately 91% of them. 2% to 2.5% of the sample comes from the top ten.

As for this clone: Its antigen remains unidentified. Within one base of it there is no much larger clone, and no base qualities were kept.

Participants in the prospective study were enrolled through a virtual design, were aged roughly 18 to 95 years, and lived in 24 United States geographic areas. In the prospective study, cohorts were assigned on the basis of participant-reported clinical history obtained from a screening survey and a study questionnaire. In the prospective study, whole blood, serum and a nasopharyngeal or oropharyngeal swab were collected from each participant by mobile phlebotomists. Additional blood draws and questionnaires over a 2-month period could optionally be provided by prospective study participants. Before DNA extraction, blood samples from the prospective study were shipped at room temperature or frozen. For this chain, trimming is 1 base at the V end and 2 bases at the J end, and the number of junction bases without a gene match is 5. From its cysteine to its phenylalanine, the CDR3 spans 17 amino acids. Only CDR3 DNA is held: 51 bases, read in frame from base 1. Taken from the germline V gene (reference sequence), the CDR1 and CDR2 loops are LGHDT and YNNKEL.

The sample was PBMCs or T cells enriched from blood (not recorded which). The TCR was taken from a woman in her thirties or forties with acute COVID-19. The chain uses TRBV3-1 (or the pseudogene TRBV3-2) and TRBJ2-5; 12 of the junction bases match TRBD2. The sequence in DNA is TGTGCCAGCAGCCAAGGTCCCCTAGCGGGGGGGCAAGAGACCCAGTACTTC. Translated, it reads CASSQGPLAGGQETQYF.